This TCR beta chain was identified during a study of T cells in Graves' hyperthyroidism and ophthalmopathy. Using RNA transcripts as the source, TCR beta CDR3 regions were amplified. The study used the HTBI primer set for a first-round RT-PCR of the TCR CDR3. TCRdb re-called the multiplex PCR reads through MiXCR, storing one row per CDR3 protein. This sample has around 600,000 distinct CDR3 sequences, with 15% to 19% found just once. This clonotype was observed at least ten times. The TCR originated in a woman aged 25 to 39 with Graves' hyperthyroidism. Sequencing was carried out using blood.

Here the CDR3 reads CASSLDVGQGLETQYF. Here the CDR3 DNA reads TGTGCCAGCAGCTTAGACGTGGGACAGGGGTTGGAGACCCAGTACTTC. The genes are TRBV11-2 and TRBJ2-5, with 10 bases matching TRBD1. The V segment lost 0 bases and the J segment 5 bases; nucleotides outside the gene matches: 6. The CDR3 covers 16 residues. Germline V lookup: CDR1 SGHAT, CDR2 FQNNGV.